Listed here are 2 T cell receptor beta chains from one sample, sequenced in a study of blood T cell repertoires in COVID-19 (dated by TCRdb to between 2020 and 2021). The method was the immunoSEQ multiplex PCR assay. Here the immuneACCESS table is served through TCRdb, limited to in-frame sequences with V and J called. Missing clones are a known gap in these copies; in checked studies unresolved V genes cover under half, and the rest lacks a known reason. This sample has approximately 25,000 clones in its table, and 75% to 90% of those were observed once. Roughly a sixth of the sample rests with the top ten. Material for sequencing was peripheral blood. Source of these receptors: a human donor with acute or convalescent COVID-19. The donor label of this sample is uncertain.

V and J are TRBV11-3 and TRBJ1-2; TRBD1 agrees at 7 bases. With V trimmed by 5 bases and J by 6 bases, 9 bases remained unmatched. The CDR3 contains 14 residues. CDR1 and CDR2 from the germline V gene are SGHNT and YENEEA. Here the CDR3 DNA reads TGTGCCAGCAGCCCCAATGGAAGGGGGCATGGCTACACCTTC. This gives the protein CASSPNGRGHGYTF.

The chain has TRBV5-1 and TRBJ2-1, with TRBD2 matching over 10 bases. Germline V CDR1 and CDR2: SGHRS, YFSETQ. The V gene end was trimmed by 1 base and the J gene end by 5 bases; junction bases not matched to a gene: 3. CDR3 length equals 15 residues. The CDR3 sequence is CASSLTSGVNNEQFF. Written as DNA, the CDR3 is TGCGCCAGCAGCTTGACTAGCGGGGTAAACAATGAGCAGTTCTTC.